This T cell receptor (beta chain) appears in the sequencing data of a study of shared clonotypes between healthy human individuals (dated by TCRdb to 2019 to 2021). About the investigation overall: Two women and a few men aged 18 to 49 years were included in the cohort. Libraries were prepared and TCR repertoires were sequenced by different laboratories using diverse techniques, in order to increase sequencing depth and limit assay-specific biases. For each donor, CD4 naive and CD4 memory were each given three plates, CD8 naive was given two plates, and CD8 memory was given one plate. To estimate repertoire size and how much clonotype sharing occurs between individuals, the study deeply sequenced the blood TCR repertoires of several healthy adults. Each donor's leukapheresis produced roughly between roughly 0.85 and 10 billion PBMCs. The investigation overall reported the following: When several donors were compared, the shared fraction of clonotypes was about 5.5% for naive CD4, approximately 3.5% for naive CD8, more than 2% for memory CD4, and roughly 0.43% for memory CD8. Rarefaction of sorted-subset datasets indicated incomplete sequencing despite the large sequencing depth. Pairwise subsampling led to the expectation that sequencing depth would affect the degree of clonotype sharing among donors. Sampling was limited to blood, and TCR repertoires in tissue likely differ from TCR repertoires in blood. The genetic and exposure-history diversity represented was limited by the small number of donors. Naive subsets generally had larger estimated clonotype richness than memory subsets. Compared with non-shared clonotypes, clonotypes shared by all four sorted-subset donors had higher generation probabilities.

CD8 naive samples consisted of CD45RO-negative cells that were positively selected for CCR7, yielding a CD45RA+CCR7+ population without TemRA cells. Healthy HIV-negative adults with no recently reported acute infections or vaccinations were included as donors. Every donor was a Caucasian adult residing in Nashville, Tennessee, USA. After blood collection by leukapheresis, PBMCs were isolated using Ficoll-Histopaque density gradient centrifugation and then cryopreserved in the vapor phase of liquid nitrogen. Analytical flow cytometry was used to check the purity and quantity of each magnetically sorted T cell population. Genomic DNA was isolated from every sorted fraction and measured by UV absorbance on a Nanodrop 2000c. The CDR3 runs 15 residues from the cysteine to the phenylalanine. The entry retains the CDR3 DNA only, 45 bases that are in frame from base 1. Based on the germline V gene, the CDR1 and CDR2 sequences are MDHEN and SYDVKM. V lost 1 base and J lost 2 bases; the stretch between them is 11 bases long.

Using the deep immunoSEQ assay, multiplex PCR amplified TCR CDR3 regions from genomic DNA. Genomic DNA extracted from each cell subset was distributed evenly over all wells of several immunoSEQ 96-well plates, and each plate served as one replicate. For sorted subsets, around 200 ng genomic DNA, equal to some 28,000 T cell genomes, was loaded into each replicate PCR. The purified libraries were quantified using a Qubit 3.0 fluorometer, sized with a Bioanalyzer 2100, and then quantified again using the KAPA Library Quantification kit. A separate single-read 150-cycle Illumina NextSeq 550 flow cell was used to sequence each immunoSEQ 96-well plate. As for how the authors treated the data: Because only junctional sequences without quality scores were contained in the immunoSEQ output, filtering matching that applied to full-length reads could not be performed. Sequences were annotated with PyIR, a Python wrapper for IgBLAST v1.9, and V/J genes and CDR3 were assigned using IMGT germline references. Any read was removed if the V/J assignment was weak (E-value above 1e-6), the CDR3 was missing, or the read contained stop codons, out-of-frame junctions, or ambiguous translated residues. A V3J clonotype was defined by an identical inferred V gene, J gene, and CDR3 amino acid sequence. Percentage overlap between repertoires was computed as shared unique clonotypes divided by the size of the smaller repertoire. Three approaches were used to assess repertoire richness: RTK rarefaction, the Chao1 estimator, and Recon v2.1 estimates of unobserved clonotypes. Generation probabilities for all TCRbeta clonotypes obtained by the gDNA method from a few donors were computed using OLGA. As stored in TCRdb, this immuneACCESS dataset retains in-frame rearrangements with V and J assigned. A fraction of the clones does not appear; measured against another copy, unresolved V genes explain less than half of the discrepancy, and the remainder lacks a known reason. The DNA gave D and trimming, while V, J and clone size come from that table. The sample yields about 2.1 million clones; over 85% were counted once. Jointly, the top ten make up about 1.7% of the sample.

Details on this clone: Its recognized antigen is unknown. Base qualities are not provided; no much larger clone lies one nucleotide away.

The sequence came from a man in his late teens or twenties in good health. Some clones in this sample may be carry-over from other donors' samples. Rearrangement joined TRBV28 to TRBJ1-1; 6 matching bases give a weak D call of TRBD1. Specimen: naive CD8+ T cells from PBMCs. The cell subset or site label here, explained by the study, means: CD45RA+CCR7+. Read as DNA, the sequence is TGTGCCAGCAGTTTATACGGACAGCCCAACACTGAAGCTTTCTTT. The resulting protein is CASSLYGQPNTEAFF. Joined to the reference TRBV28 and TRBJ1-1 proteins, this CDR3 gives the full variable domain: DVKVTQSSRYLVKRTGEKVFLECVQDMDHENMFWYRQDPGLGLRLIYFSYDVKMKEKGDIPEGYSVSREKKERFSLILESASTNQTSMYLCASSLYGQPNTEAFFGQGTRLTVV.